The 9 T cell receptor beta chains below come from one sample, sequenced in a study of siplizumab effects on memory and regulatory T cells. Antigen specificity for these receptors is unknown. The repertoire was sequenced with immunoSEQ multiplex PCR; TCRdb's copy has only in-frame clones and lacks some. The repertoire holds some 15,000 clones, with around 40% as singletons. Mixed lymphocyte reaction cells were cocultured at 37°C for 6 to 7 days. The sample comprised CFSE-low (dividing) CD4+ T cells sorted from an allogeneic mixed lymphocyte reaction. These receptors were taken from a human donor in good health; the cells came from an allogeneic mixed lymphocyte reaction. Some clones in this sample may be carry-over from other donors' samples.

The chain has TRBV19 and TRBJ1-1, with D perhaps TRBD1 (6 bases). CDR3 length: 15 amino acids. Germline V gene data show CDR1 as LNHDA and CDR2 as SQIVND (reference sequence). V dropped 4 bases and J dropped 0 bases, with 12 bases sitting between them. CDR3 sequence (DNA): TGTGCCAGTAGTACCCGGACAGAAATGAACACTGAAGCTTTCTTT. Translation: CASSTRTEMNTEAFF. Full variable domain (remainder filled in from reference TRBV19 and TRBJ1-1): DGGITQSPKYLFRKEGQNVTLSCEQNLNHDAMYWYRQDPGQGLRLIYYSQIVNDFQKGDIAEGYSVSREKKESFPLTVTSAQKNPTAFYLCASSTRTEMNTEAFFGQGTRLTVV.

This chain connects TRBV14 to TRBJ1-2, with 9 positions matching TRBD1. The CDR3 loop spans 16 amino acids. The germline V gene has CDR1 SGHDN and CDR2 FVKESK. V shed 4 bases and J 4 bases; nucleotides not matched to a gene: 10. The CDR3 DNA reads TGTGCCAGCAGCCGCGGACAGGGGTCTCCTCTCTATGGCTACACCTTC. Translated, it gives CASSRGQGSPLYGYTF.

The rearrangement joins TRBV6-5 to TRBJ1-1; D is unclear. Trimming removed 5 bases at V and 0 bases at J, with 7 bases between. From germline, CDR1 is MNHEY and CDR2 SVGAGI. The CDR3 extends over 13 amino acids. CDR3 bases: TGTGCCAGCAGTCTTATATTGAACACTGAAGCTTTCTTT. It specifies CASSLILNTEAFF.

As concerns this clone: Mismatch with germline at one junction end may stem from a read error. The chain combines TRBV30 with TRBJ1-6; no clear D. The CDR3 is made up of 14 amino acids. Germline CDR1 and CDR2: GTSNPN and SVGIG (reference sequence). The CDR3 bases are TGTGCCCGGAGTGTAGAGGTGGATAATTCACCCCTCCACTTT. Residues: CARSVEVDNSPLHF.

V is TRBV7-6 and J is TRBJ2-5; 12 bases are shared with TRBD2. This CDR3 is 17 amino acids long. V shed 5 bases, J shed 5 bases, and the junction held 12 bases outside the gene matches. Germline assignment: CDR1 SGHVS and CDR2 FNYEAQ. CDR3 sequence reads: CASSRWTSGMAWETQYF. CDR3 coding DNA: TGTGCCAGCAGCCGGTGGACTAGCGGGATGGCGTGGGAGACCCAGTACTTC.

The chain is built from TRBV7-9 and TRBJ2-7; D gene uncertain. V was trimmed by 3 bases and J by 0 bases, leaving 3 bases between them. Looked up from germline, CDR1 is SEHNR and CDR2 is FQNEAQ (reference sequence). CDR3 length: 12 residues. CDR3 region: CASSFGSYEQYF. The CDR3 nucleotides read TGTGCCAGCAGCTTTGGCTCCTACGAGCAGTACTTC.

The gene calls are TRBV9 and TRBJ2-2; D uncertain. The CDR3 totals 13 residues. Trimming shortened V by 0 bases and J by 7 bases, and 7 bases separated the two germline ends. Germline V gene data show CDR1 as SGDLS and CDR2 as YYNGEE. The CDR3 is CASSVVAFGELFF. CDR3 DNA: TGTGCCAGCAGCGTAGTGGCATTCGGGGAGCTGTTTTTT. The full variable domain, completed using reference TRBV9 and TRBJ2-2, is DSGVTQTPKHLITATGQRVTLRCSPRSGDLSVYWYQQSLDQGLQFLIQYYNGEERAKGNILERFSAQQFPDLHSELNLSSLELGDSALYFCASSVVAFGELFFGEGSRLTVL.

This chain joins TRBV27 and TRBJ2-2; possibly TRBD2 for D (7 bases). Germline CDR1 is MNHEY and CDR2 is SMNVEV (reference sequence). This CDR3 is 16 amino acids long. Between the trimmed V and J ends, which lost 6 bases and 2 bases, there was a span of 16 bases. The CDR3, as DNA: TGTGCCAGCAGACCTTCGGGGGGCGTAAACACCGGGGAGCTGTTTTTT. Residues: CASRPSGGVNTGELFF.

This clone was recorded a few times. V gene TRBV5-4 combines with J gene TRBJ2-3, with 7 bases lining up with TRBD2. The germline CDR1 and CDR2 sequences are SGHNT and YYREEE (reference sequence). This CDR3 region has 16 residues. The V and J ends lost 4 bases and 4 bases, in that order; junction bases with no gene match: 12. CDR3 residues: CASSGGVVRLADTQYF. DNA of the CDR3: TGTGCCAGCAGCGGGGGGGTTGTTCGTTTAGCAGATACGCAGTATTTT.